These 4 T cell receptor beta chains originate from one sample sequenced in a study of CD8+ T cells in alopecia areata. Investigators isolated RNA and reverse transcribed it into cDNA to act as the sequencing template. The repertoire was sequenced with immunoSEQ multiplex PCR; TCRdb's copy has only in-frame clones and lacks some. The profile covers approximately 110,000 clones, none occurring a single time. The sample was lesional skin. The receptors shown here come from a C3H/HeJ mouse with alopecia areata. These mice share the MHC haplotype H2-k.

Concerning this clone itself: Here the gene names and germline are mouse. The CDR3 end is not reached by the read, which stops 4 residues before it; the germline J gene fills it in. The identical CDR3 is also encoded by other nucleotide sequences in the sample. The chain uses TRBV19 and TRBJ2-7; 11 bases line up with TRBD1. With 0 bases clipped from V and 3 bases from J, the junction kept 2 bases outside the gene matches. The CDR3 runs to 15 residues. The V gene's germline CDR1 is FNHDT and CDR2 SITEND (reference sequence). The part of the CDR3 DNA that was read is TGTGCCAGCAGTATAGAAGGGACAGGGGGCTAT. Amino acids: CASSIEGTGGY. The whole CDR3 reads CASSIEGTGGYEQYF. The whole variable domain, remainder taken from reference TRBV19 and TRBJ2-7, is GGIITQTPKFLIGQEGQKLTLKCQQNFNHDTMYWYRQDSGKGLRLIYYSITENDLQKGDLSEGYDASREKKSSFSLTVTSAQKNEMAVFLCASSIEGTGGYEQYFGPGTRLTVL.

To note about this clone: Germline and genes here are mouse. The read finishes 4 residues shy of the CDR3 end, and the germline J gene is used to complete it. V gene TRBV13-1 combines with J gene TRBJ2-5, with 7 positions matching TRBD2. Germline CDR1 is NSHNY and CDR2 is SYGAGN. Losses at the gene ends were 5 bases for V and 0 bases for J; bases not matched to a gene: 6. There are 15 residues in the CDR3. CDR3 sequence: CASSPGGGNQDTQYF. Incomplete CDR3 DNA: TGTGCCAGCAGCCCCGGGGGGGGTAACCAAGAC.

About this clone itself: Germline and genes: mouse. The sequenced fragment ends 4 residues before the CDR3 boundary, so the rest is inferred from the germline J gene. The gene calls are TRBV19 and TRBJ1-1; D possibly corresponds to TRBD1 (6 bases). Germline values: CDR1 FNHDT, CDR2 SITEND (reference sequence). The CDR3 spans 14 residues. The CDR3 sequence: CASSIDVGQREVFF. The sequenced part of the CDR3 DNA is TGTGCCAGCAGTATAGACGTGGGACAAAGA.

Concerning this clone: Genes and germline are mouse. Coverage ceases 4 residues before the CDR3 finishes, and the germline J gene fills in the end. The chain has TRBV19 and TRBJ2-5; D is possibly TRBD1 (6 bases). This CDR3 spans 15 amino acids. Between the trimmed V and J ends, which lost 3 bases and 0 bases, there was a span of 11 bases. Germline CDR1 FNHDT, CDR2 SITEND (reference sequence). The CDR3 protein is CASSRGGLNQDTQYF. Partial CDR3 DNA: TGTGCCAGCAGTAGAGGGGGTCTTAACCAAGAC. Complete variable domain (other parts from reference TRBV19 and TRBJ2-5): GGIITQTPKFLIGQEGQKLTLKCQQNFNHDTMYWYRQDSGKGLRLIYYSITENDLQKGDLSEGYDASREKKSSFSLTVTSAQKNEMAVFLCASSRGGLNQDTQYFGPGTRLLVL.